The 13 T cell receptor beta chains presented below share a single source sample, sequenced in a study of T cells in Graves' hyperthyroidism and ophthalmopathy. It was RNA transcripts that yielded the amplified TCR beta CDR3 regions. The HTBI primer set served for first-round RT-PCR of the TCR CDR3. TCRdb reprocessed the multiplex PCR reads via MiXCR and lists one record per CDR3 protein. Among about 540,000 distinct CDR3 sequences, 46% were seen once, and the ten largest hold roughly 8.2%. Sequenced material: peripheral blood or thyroid tissue (not recorded which). The receptors were gathered from a woman aged 18-30 years with Graves' hyperthyroidism.

The rearrangement joins TRBV7-6 to TRBJ2-7, with D perhaps TRBD1 or TRBD2 (6 bases each). This CDR3 comprises 14 residues. With 5 bases removed from V and 1 base from J, the gap between germline ends came to 12 bases. Germline CDR1 reads SGHVS; CDR2 reads FNYEAQ. CDR3 in amino acids: CASSRGDESYEQYF. In nucleotides, the CDR3 is TGTGCCAGCAGCAGGGGGGACGAGTCCTACGAGCAGTACTTC.

A few counts support this clonotype. The V gene is TRBV7-2, the J gene TRBJ1-4, with D maybe TRBD1 (5 bases). The CDR3 sequence is 13 residues long. The V end lost 11 bases, the J end lost 0 bases, and 10 bases lay between the germline ends. CDR1 and CDR2 from the germline V gene are SGHTA and FQGNSA. The DNA for the CDR3 is TGTGCCTGGACGGGGCCAACTAATGAAAAACTGTTTTTT. This translates into CAWTGPTNEKLFF.

The sample holds many counts of this clonotype. The V and J genes are TRBV5-1 and TRBJ2-5; 13 bases fit TRBD2. Per the germline V gene, CDR1 is SGHRS and CDR2 is YFSETQ. This CDR3 has 16 residues. V lost 2 bases and J lost 4; bases outside the gene matches: 5. The CDR3 here is CASSLTSGRASETQYF. CDR3 sequence (DNA): TGCGCCAGCAGCTTAACTAGCGGGAGGGCCTCAGAGACCCAGTACTTC.

The chain couples TRBV4-3 to TRBJ1-6; TRBD1 aligns across 9 bases. The CDR3 is made up of 17 amino acids. CDR1 is LGHNA and CDR2 is YSLEER in the germline V gene. V shed 4 bases and J 9 bases; nucleotides not matched to a gene: 13. The CDR3 sequence is CASSPRLAGQGVSPLHF. Here the CDR3 DNA reads TGCGCCAGCAGCCCTCGTCTAGCGGGACAGGGCGTTTCACCCCTCCACTTT.

This clonotype appeared many times. The rearrangement joins TRBV6-2 or TRBV6-3 to TRBJ1-5; D is perhaps TRBD1 (6 bases). V lost 3 bases, J lost 9 bases, and 12 bases lay in between. The CDR3 consists of 13 residues. Per germline, CDR1 MNHEY and CDR2 SVGEGT. The CDR3 is CASSYGGVRPQHF. The CDR3 region has the DNA TGTGCCAGCAGTTATGGGGGCGTCAGGCCCCAGCATTTT.

The chain carries TRBV5-1 and TRBJ1-2; tentatively, D is TRBD1 (5 bases). The CDR3 has 12 residues. Germline CDR1 and CDR2: SGHRS and YFSETQ. V was shortened by 1 base and J by 7 bases, with 8 bases between the two germline ends. Written as DNA, the CDR3 is TGCGCCAGCAGCTTGCAGGGTTTTGGCTACACCTTC. Its translation is CASSLQGFGYTF.

This clonotype was seen a handful of times. This chain joins TRBV7-3 and TRBJ2-7, with D perhaps matching TRBD2 (6 bases). The DNA end lines up better with TRBJ2-1; the J call may be wrong. The CDR3 extends over 14 amino acids. The germline V gene encodes CDR1 SGHTA and CDR2 FQGTGA. The chain's CDR3 is CASSLGRDYNEQFF. The CDR3 DNA reads TGTGCCAGCAGCTTAGGGCGGGACTACAATGAGCAGTTCTTC.

This clonotype has a count of ten or more. The chain carries TRBV7-8 and TRBJ2-3, with TRBD2 identical over 8 bases. Germline-derived CDR1 and CDR2 are SGHVS and FQNEAQ. After removal of 5 bases from V and 1 base from J, the junction contained 2 bases not matched to a gene. The CDR3 is 14 residues long. The CDR3 DNA sequence: TGTGCCAGCAGCCCGGGACTAGGCACAGATACGCAGTATTTT. Translated: CASSPGLGTDTQYF.

The CDR3 nucleotides are TGTGCCATCAGTGAGTCGACAGGGGCAGTAAATCAGCCCCAGCATTTT. Amino acid sequence: CAISESTGAVNQPQHF. V gene TRBV10-3 combines with J gene TRBJ1-5; 8 bases are a match to TRBD1. Germline assignment: CDR1 ENHRY and CDR2 SYGVKD. The CDR3 length is 16 residues. V lost 0 bases and J lost 4; bases outside the gene matches: 5.

The rearrangement uses TRBV4-1 and TRBJ2-7; the D call may be TRBD1 or TRBD2 (5 bases each). The CDR3 is 15 amino acids. Trimming took 7 bases from V and 0 from J, leaving 16 bases between them. CDR1 is MGHRA and CDR2 is YSYEKL in the germline V gene. The DNA for the CDR3 is TGCGCCAGCAACCCCGGGTACGGGACCTCCTACGAGCAGTACTTC. Translating gives CASNPGYGTSYEQYF.

Many counts were recorded for this clonotype. This chain links TRBV29-1 with TRBJ1-4, with 7 bases that match TRBD1. J was trimmed by 8 bases and V by 7 bases; bases with no gene match: 4. This CDR3 has 11 amino acids. Germline CDR1 is SQVTM and CDR2 is ANQGSEA. As DNA, the CDR3 is TGCAGCGGGCAGGGGGAAGAAAAACTGTTTTTT. It is translated as CSGQGEEKLFF.

This clonotype was counted at least ten times. The J gene is TRBJ1-5, the V gene TRBV29-1, with D unresolved. In germline, CDR1 is SQVTM, CDR2 ANQGSEA. CDR3 size: 13 residues. V lost 4 bases and J 0 bases, leaving 7 bases between the germline ends. In nucleotides, the CDR3 is TGCAGCGTTGCGGACCTTAGCAATCAGCCCCAGCATTTT. It translates to CSVADLSNQPQHF.

This clonotype came up many times. The chain has TRBV24-1 and TRBJ2-7; D is perhaps TRBD2 (6 bases). This CDR3 spans 14 amino acids. The V end was cut by 6 bases, the J end by 2 bases, with 13 bases between. Germline CDR1 reads KGHDR; CDR2 reads SFDVKD. CDR3 loop: CATSSSVTPYEQYF. The CDR3 nucleotides read TGTGCCACCAGTTCTAGCGTCACGCCCTACGAGCAGTACTTC.